This T cell receptor beta chain was recovered during a study of molecular identifiers for immune sequencing clone quantification. This clonotype was counted many times. Germline V gene lookup returns CDR1 MGHDK and CDR2 SYGVNS. The J segment lost 0 bases and the V segment lost 1 base, leaving 7 bases of the junction unmatched. There are 17 residues in the CDR3. Listed TCR primers and previously described methods were used for bulk TCR libraries. TCRdb reanalysed the PCR reads using MiXCR and keeps one entry per CDR3 protein. This table holds roughly 630,000 distinct CDR3 sequences, 25% found once. Sequencing was carried out using naive CD8+ T cells from blood, with Jurkat cell RNA spiked in. Sample subset: FACS-sorted CD8+CD4-CCR7+CD45RA+ naive T cells. This clonotype originated in a human donor in good health. Some libraries in this study had Jurkat cell RNA spiked in. This chain connects TRBV25-1 to TRBJ2-5; 8 positions agree with TRBD2. The chain's CDR3 is CASSELSAGGNQETQYF. The CDR3 DNA follows: TGTGCCAGCAGTGAATTATCGGCGGGAGGAAACCAAGAGACCCAGTACTTC.